These T cell receptor beta chains were read from a single sample in a study of shared clonotypes between healthy human individuals. Assay used: immunoSEQ multiplex PCR; TCRdb lists only in-frame clones, some missing. The sample comprises about 2.1 million clones, about 94% of which are singletons, and less than 2% rests with the top ten. The sample was naive CD8+ T cells from PBMCs. The source of these receptors is a man younger than 30 in good health. Some clones in this sample may be carry-over from other donors' samples. Each CDR3 is given with its conserved first and last residue. The D gene is left open where the match is weak. Rows may omit the clone size; those that give it use once, few, many or a size class.

>.|TRBJ1-2|TRBV14|.
CASSQGLGEGYTF
TGTGCCAGCAGCCAAGGTCTAGGGGAGGGCTACACCTTC
>.|TRBJ1-1|TRBV11-2|.
CASRATPAEAFF
TGTGCCAGCAGGGCAACCCCTGCTGAAGCTTTCTTT
>.|TRBJ2-1|TRBV2|TRBD1
CASSRRGQGAYNEQFF
TGTGCCAGCAGTCGAAGGGGACAGGGGGCCTACAATGAGCAGTTCTTC
>.|TRBJ1-1|TRBV6-1|.
CASSGRQPMNTEAFF
TGTGCCAGCAGTGGCAGACAGCCCATGAACACTGAAGCTTTCTTT
>.|TRBJ2-7|TRBV7-8|TRBD1
CASSFLTGGDEQYF
TGTGCCAGCAGCTTCTTGACAGGGGGTGACGAGCAGTACTTC
>.|TRBJ2-3|TRBV9|.
CASSEAASTDTQYF
TGTGCCAGCAGCGAGGCGGCTAGCACAGATACGCAGTATTTT
>.|TRBJ2-7|TRBV5-3|TRBD2
CARSPERESLYEQYF
TGTGCCAGAAGCCCTGAGCGGGAGAGTCTGTACGAGCAGTACTTC
>few|TRBJ2-7|TRBV7-9|.
CASSLEVRNNEQYF
TGTGCCAGCAGCTTAGAGGTCAGGAATAACGAGCAGTACTTC
>.|TRBJ2-7|TRBV25-1|TRBD1
CASSEYYRTGAYEQYF
TGTGCCAGCAGTGAATATTACCGGACAGGGGCCTACGAGCAGTACTTC
>.|TRBJ1-3|TRBV10-3|TRBD1
CAISEGTGVGNTIYF
TGTGCCATCAGTGAGGGGACAGGGGTTGGAAACACCATATATTTT